This TCR beta chain was identified in a study of cytomegalovirus exposure and HLA in healthy donors. V was shortened by 5 bases and J by 5 bases, with 19 bases between the two germline ends. Germline-derived CDR1 and CDR2 are SGHVS and FQNEAQ. CDR3 length: 15 residues. With 60 Vbeta and 13 Jbeta primers, the PCR was carried out. The data were produced by immunoSEQ multiplex PCR, yet TCRdb's version contains in-frame clones alone and is incomplete. The table shows fewer than 250,000 clones, with 60% to 80% occurring only once. Input material: PBMCs. The sequence was collected from a woman aged 25 to 45 in good health and CMV-seropositive. V is TRBV7-8 and J is TRBJ2-7, with D possibly TRBD1 on 6 matching bases. The CDR3 spells CASSRRTVGGHEQYF. CDR3 nucleotides: TGTGCCAGCAGCCGGCGGACAGTTGGAGGCCACGAGCAGTACTTC. Complete variable domain (other parts from reference TRBV7-8 and TRBJ2-7): GAGVSQSPRYKVAKRGQDVALRCDPISGHVSLFWYQQALGQGPEFLTYFQNEAQLDKSGLPSDRFFAERPEGSVSTLKIQRTQQEDSAVYLCASSRRTVGGHEQYFGPGTRLTVT.